The 15 T cell receptor beta chains below were found in one sample sequenced in a study of blood T cell repertoires in COVID-19. Here immunoSEQ multiplex PCR was the method, and the copy in TCRdb shows in-frame clones only, minus some. The sample holds some 49,000 clones, 85% to 95% seen once. Sequencing input: peripheral blood. These receptor sequences come from a man aged 55-75 years with COVID-19, enrolled during active disease.

V and J are TRBV14 and TRBJ2-1; 9 bases agree with TRBD1. V shed 4 bases and J 5 bases; nucleotides not matched to a gene: 9. The CDR3 has 16 residues. In germline, CDR1 is SGHDN, CDR2 FVKESK. Here the CDR3 DNA reads TGTGCCAGCAGCCGGAACAGGGGGCTCCGAAACAATGAGCAGTTCTTC. Its protein product is CASSRNRGLRNNEQFF.

The rearrangement uses TRBV4-1 and TRBJ2-1; 13 nucleotides agree with TRBD2. The V gene's germline CDR1 is MGHRA and CDR2 YSYEKL. Unmatched junction bases numbered 7, after V lost 8 bases and J lost 9 bases. This CDR3 spans 14 amino acids. CDR3 bases: TGCGCCAGCCGTGGACTAGCGGGGGTACCTGAGCAGTTCTTC. It is translated as CASRGLAGVPEQFF.

This clone was observed a handful of times. The genes are TRBV5-1 and TRBJ2-1; D might be TRBD1 (6 bases). This CDR3 contains 13 residues. The ends were cut back, 4 bases at V and 7 bases at J, with 12 bases in the middle. The germline gives CDR1 SGHRS, CDR2 YFSETQ. The CDR3: CASSMYRDNEQFF. The CDR3 DNA reads TGCGCCAGCAGCATGTACAGGGATAATGAGCAGTTCTTC.

The chain has TRBV5-4 and TRBJ1-2; TRBD1 matches at 8 bases. Germline V lookup: CDR1 SGHNT, CDR2 YYREEE (reference sequence). The V gene end was trimmed by 5 bases and the J gene end by 4 bases; junction bases not matched to a gene: 4. The CDR3 runs to 13 residues. CDR3 amino acids: CASSLDRVYGYTF. The CDR3 DNA sequence: TGTGCCAGCAGTCTGGACAGGGTCTATGGCTACACCTTC.

This chain uses TRBV7-8 with TRBJ1-2; TRBD1 is a possible D gene (5 bases). The CDR3 covers 13 residues. V was clipped by 1 base and J by 3 bases, with 6 bases between them. Germline V CDR1 and CDR2: SGHVS, FQNEAQ. The CDR3 DNA is TGTGCCAGCAGCTTAGTCAGGGACTATGGCTACACCTTC. It is translated as CASSLVRDYGYTF.

In DNA form, the CDR3 reads TGCAGCGTTCCCCCCCGCCTAGGACTAGCGGGGAATGAGCAGTTCTTC. Amino acids: CSVPPRLGLAGNEQFF. This chain joins TRBV29-1 and TRBJ2-1, with 12 bases matching TRBD2. Germline assignment: CDR1 SQVTM and CDR2 ANQGSEA. The CDR3 loop spans 16 amino acids. Trimming at V came to 5 bases and at J to 7 bases, leaving 12 bases not matched to a gene.

This chain uses TRBV25-1 with TRBJ2-7; maybe TRBD2 (7 bases). The CDR3 sequence is 13 residues long. The V gene's germline CDR1 is MGHDK and CDR2 SYGVNS. Trimming took 6 bases from V and 6 from J, leaving 15 bases between them. CDR3 DNA: TGTGCCAGCAGAGGGGGAGGGGCCTCCGAGCAGTACTTC. It is translated as CASRGGGASEQYF.

The rearrangement uses TRBV3-1 (or the pseudogene TRBV3-2) and TRBJ2-1; D is ambiguous. V dropped 1 base and J dropped 7 bases, with 8 bases sitting between them. Germline CDR1 is LGHDT and CDR2 is YNNKEL (reference sequence). The CDR3 is 13 residues long. In DNA, the CDR3 is TGTGCCAGCAGCCAAGTTCATCAGAATGAGCAGTTCTTC. It specifies CASSQVHQNEQFF.

This clone appeared a single time. This chain connects TRBV6-1 to TRBJ1-2, with 9 nucleotides matching TRBD1. There are 15 residues in the CDR3. The V gene's germline CDR1 is MNHNS and CDR2 SASEGT. The V segment lost 3 bases and the J segment 2 bases; nucleotides outside the gene matches: 4. The DNA for the CDR3 is TGTGCCAGCAGTGAGCCGGGACAGGGAAACTATGGCTACACCTTC. This sequence encodes CASSEPGQGNYGYTF.

The rearrangement links TRBV4-1 to TRBJ1-5; 7 nucleotides agree with TRBD1. Germline CDR1 reads MGHRA; CDR2 reads YSYEKL. This CDR3 has 18 amino acids. The V gene end was trimmed by 0 bases and the J gene end by 9 bases; junction bases not matched to a gene: 17. The CDR3 is CASSQEVQGRFSRRPQHF. The CDR3 DNA reads TGCGCCAGCAGCCAAGAAGTACAGGGGAGGTTCTCGAGAAGGCCCCAGCATTTT.

This chain links TRBV5-1 with TRBJ1-5; TRBD1 is a possible D gene (5 bases). Germline CDR1 is SGHRS and CDR2 is YFSETQ. Trimming left V 0 bases short and J 5 bases short, with 12 bases between. CDR3 length equals 15 residues. The CDR3 is CASSLGEQEYQPQHF. CDR3 DNA sequence: TGCGCCAGCAGCTTGGGAGAACAGGAATATCAGCCCCAGCATTTT.

The chain recombines TRBV7-3 with TRBJ1-5, with 7 bases aligning to TRBD1. V was clipped by 5 bases and J by 7 bases; unmatched bases: 5. CDR1 is SGHTA, CDR2 FQGTGA, per germline. This CDR3 has 13 amino acids. The CDR3 sequence is CASSQGGLQPQHF. The DNA of the CDR3 is TGTGCCAGCAGCCAGGGGGGTTTACAGCCCCAGCATTTT.

On this clone itself: Because the CDR3's place on the DNA is in doubt, the DNA is left out and the CDR3 is given as listed by TCRdb. The V and J genes are TRBV21-1 and TRBJ1-1; the table names TRBD1, a call not compared with the DNA. TRBV21-1 is recorded as a pseudogene. Including both end residues, the CDR3 is 15 amino acids long. CDR3 protein: CASSKVGTGASKAFF.

The rearrangement uses TRBV9 and TRBJ2-3; a possible D gene is TRBD2 (7 bases). From germline, CDR1 is SGDLS and CDR2 YYNGEE. The ends were cut back, 1 base at V and 2 bases at J, with 14 bases in the middle. This CDR3 region has 16 residues. The CDR3 DNA is TGTGCCAGCAGCGTAAGGTGGGGGGGCTCCACAGATACGCAGTATTTT. This sequence encodes CASSVRWGGSTDTQYF.

This clone showed up just once. The gene calls are TRBV2 and TRBJ1-6; no reliable D call. CDR1 and CDR2 (germline): SNHLY, FYNNEI. V dropped 2 bases and J dropped 2 bases, with 10 bases sitting between them. The CDR3 totals 16 residues. The CDR3 sequence is CASSERRMTYNSPLHF. The CDR3 DNA follows: TGTGCCAGCAGTGAACGGCGGATGACCTATAATTCACCCCTCCACTTT.